This TCR beta chain was documented in a study of cytomegalovirus exposure and HLA in healthy donors. General observations from the study: More than 15,000 TCR beta sequences were associated with HLA alleles at 0.05 false discovery rate in a later analysis.

CDR3 length: 16 residues. CDR1 and CDR2 (germline): MNHNS, SASEGT. V was trimmed by 1 base and J by 6 bases, leaving 15 bases between them. In nominal health when sampled, donors likely had unrecorded immune exposures nonetheless. 13 Jbeta primers and 60 Vbeta primers were used for the PCR. Using immunoSEQ multiplex PCR, the repertoire was profiled, and TCRdb retains in-frame clones only, with some absent. This table has roughly 120,000 clones, 70% to 80% appearing once. As concerns this clone: Its antigen is not identified.

Sequenced input: PBMCs. This receptor was taken from a woman aged 40 to 50 in good health and CMV-seropositive. The gene calls are TRBV6-1 and TRBJ2-2; D possibly corresponds to TRBD1 (6 bases). The CDR3: CASSEDEGDPSGELFF. The CDR3 DNA reads as TGTGCCAGCAGTGAAGATGAGGGGGACCCCTCCGGGGAGCTGTTTTTT.